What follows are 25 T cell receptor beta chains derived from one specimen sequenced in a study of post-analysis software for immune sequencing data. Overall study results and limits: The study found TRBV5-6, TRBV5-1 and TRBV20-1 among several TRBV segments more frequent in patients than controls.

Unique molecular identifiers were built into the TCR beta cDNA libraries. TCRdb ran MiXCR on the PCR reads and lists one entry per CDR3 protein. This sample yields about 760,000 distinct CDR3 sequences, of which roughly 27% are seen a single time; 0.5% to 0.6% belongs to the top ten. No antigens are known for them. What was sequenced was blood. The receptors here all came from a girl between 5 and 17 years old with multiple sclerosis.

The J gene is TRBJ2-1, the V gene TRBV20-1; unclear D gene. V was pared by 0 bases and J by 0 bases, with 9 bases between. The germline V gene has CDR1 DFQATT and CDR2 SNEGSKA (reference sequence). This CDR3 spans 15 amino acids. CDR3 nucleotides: TGCAGTGCTAGAGATGCAGCGAGCTCCTACAATGAGCAGTTCTTC. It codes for CSARDAASSYNEQFF.

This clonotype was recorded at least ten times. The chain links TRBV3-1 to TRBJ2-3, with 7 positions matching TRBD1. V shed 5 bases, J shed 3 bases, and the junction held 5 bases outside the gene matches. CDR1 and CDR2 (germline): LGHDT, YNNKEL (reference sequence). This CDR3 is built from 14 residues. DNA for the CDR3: TGTGCCAGCAGCACGGGACAGTTGACAGATACGCAGTATTTT. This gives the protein CASSTGQLTDTQYF.

CDR3 in amino acids: CASWNPSGASREQYF. DNA of the CDR3: TGTGCCAGCTGGAACCCTAGCGGGGCATCTCGGGAGCAGTACTTC. This chain links TRBV2 with TRBJ2-4, with 9 bases aligning to TRBD2. In germline, CDR1 is SNHLY, CDR2 FYNNEI. The CDR3 has 15 residues. The V segment lost 8 bases and the J segment 13 bases; nucleotides outside the gene matches: 18. The variable domain in full, with the rest retrieved from reference TRBV2 and TRBJ2-4, is EPEVTQTPSHQVTQMGQEVILRCVPISNHLYFYWYRQILGQKVEFLVSFYNNEISEKSEIFDDQFSVERPDGSNFTLKIRSTKLEDSAMYFCASWNPSGASREQYFGAGTRLSVL.

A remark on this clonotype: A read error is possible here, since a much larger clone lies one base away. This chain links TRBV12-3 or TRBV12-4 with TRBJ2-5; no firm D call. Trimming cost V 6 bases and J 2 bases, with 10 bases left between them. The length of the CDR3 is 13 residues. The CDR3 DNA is TGTGCCAGCAGACCATGGGGTCAAGAGACCCAGTACTTC. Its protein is CASRPWGQETQYF.

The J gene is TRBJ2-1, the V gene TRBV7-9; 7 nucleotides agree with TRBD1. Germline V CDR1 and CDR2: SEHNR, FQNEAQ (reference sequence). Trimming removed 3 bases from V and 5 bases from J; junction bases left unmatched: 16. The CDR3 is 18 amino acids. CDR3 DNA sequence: TGTGCCAGCAGCTTCCCCCATCTGGGAAGGGGGCCCCACAATGAGCAGTTCTTC. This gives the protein CASSFPHLGRGPHNEQFF. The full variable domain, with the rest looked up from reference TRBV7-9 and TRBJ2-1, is DTGVSQNPRHKITKRGQNVTFRCDPISEHNRLYWYRQTLGQGPEFLTYFQNEAQLEKSRLLSDRFSAERPKGSFSTLEIQRTEQGDSAMYLCASSFPHLGRGPHNEQFFGPGTRLTVL.

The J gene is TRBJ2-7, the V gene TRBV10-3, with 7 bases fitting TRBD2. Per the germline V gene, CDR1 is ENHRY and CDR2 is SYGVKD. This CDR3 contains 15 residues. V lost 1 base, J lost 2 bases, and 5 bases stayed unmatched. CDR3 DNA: TGTGCCATCAGTGAGTTCGGGACTAAAGCCTACGAGCAGTACTTC. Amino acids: CAISEFGTKAYEQYF.

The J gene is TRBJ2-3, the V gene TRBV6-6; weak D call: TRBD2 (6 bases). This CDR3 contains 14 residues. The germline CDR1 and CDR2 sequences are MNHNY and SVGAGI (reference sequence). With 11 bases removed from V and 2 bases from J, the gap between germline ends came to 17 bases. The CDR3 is CAPRRRGDTDTQYF. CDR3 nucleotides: TGTGCCCCCAGGAGGCGGGGCGACACAGATACGCAGTATTTT.

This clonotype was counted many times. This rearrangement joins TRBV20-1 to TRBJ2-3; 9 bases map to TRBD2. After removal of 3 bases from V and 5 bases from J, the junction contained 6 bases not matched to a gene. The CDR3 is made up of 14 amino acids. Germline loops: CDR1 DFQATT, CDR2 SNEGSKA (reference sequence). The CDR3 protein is CSARAASGVDTQYF. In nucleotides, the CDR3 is TGCAGTGCTAGGGCAGCTAGCGGGGTAGATACGCAGTATTTT.

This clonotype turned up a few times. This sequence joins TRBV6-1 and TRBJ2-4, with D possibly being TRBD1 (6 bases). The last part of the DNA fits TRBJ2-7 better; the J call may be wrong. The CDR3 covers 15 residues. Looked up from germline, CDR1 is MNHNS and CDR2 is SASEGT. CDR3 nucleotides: TGTGCCAGCAGTGTGGGACCCGTGGGGGCGTACGAGCAGTACTTC. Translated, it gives CASSVGPVGAYEQYF.

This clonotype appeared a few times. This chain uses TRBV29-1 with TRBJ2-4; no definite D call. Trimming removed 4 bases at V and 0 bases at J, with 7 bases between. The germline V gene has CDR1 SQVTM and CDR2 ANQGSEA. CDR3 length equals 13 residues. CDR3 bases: TGCAGCGTTGGCACAGTAGCCAAAAACATTCAGTACTTC. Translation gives CSVGTVAKNIQYF.

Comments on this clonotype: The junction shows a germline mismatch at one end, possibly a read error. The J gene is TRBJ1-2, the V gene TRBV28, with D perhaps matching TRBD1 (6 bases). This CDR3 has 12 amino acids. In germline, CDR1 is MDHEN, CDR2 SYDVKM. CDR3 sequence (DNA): TGTGCCAGCAGTTTGGGGGCCTATGGCCACACCTTC. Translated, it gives CASSLGAYGHTF.

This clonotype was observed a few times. Here the CDR3 DNA reads TGCAGTGCTACTACCACCAGCAGGGCCTATGGCTACACCTTC. Encoded protein: CSATTTSRAYGYTF. The rearrangement joins TRBV20-1 to TRBJ1-2, with a weak D call TRBD1 (5 bases). Trimming shortened V by 4 bases and J by 4 bases, and 16 bases separated the two germline ends. The CDR3 has 14 amino acids. The V gene's germline CDR1 is DFQATT and CDR2 SNEGSKA (reference sequence).

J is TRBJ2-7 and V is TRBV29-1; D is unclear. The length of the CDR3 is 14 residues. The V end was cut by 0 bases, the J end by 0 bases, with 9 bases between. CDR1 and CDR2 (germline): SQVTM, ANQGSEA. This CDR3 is CSVEDRTSSYEQYF. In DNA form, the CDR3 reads TGCAGCGTTGAAGACCGGACCAGCTCCTACGAGCAGTACTTC.

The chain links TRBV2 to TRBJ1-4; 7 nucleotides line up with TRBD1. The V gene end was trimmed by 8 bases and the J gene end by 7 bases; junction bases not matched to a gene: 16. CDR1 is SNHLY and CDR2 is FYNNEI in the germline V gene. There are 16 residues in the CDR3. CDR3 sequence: CASYGREGAVPEKLFF. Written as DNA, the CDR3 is TGTGCCAGCTACGGTCGAGAGGGGGCAGTTCCTGAAAAACTGTTTTTT. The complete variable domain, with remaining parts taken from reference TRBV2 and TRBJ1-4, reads EPEVTQTPSHQVTQMGQEVILRCVPISNHLYFYWYRQILGQKVEFLVSFYNNEISEKSEIFDDQFSVERPDGSNFTLKIRSTKLEDSAMYFCASYGREGAVPEKLFFGSGTQLSVL.

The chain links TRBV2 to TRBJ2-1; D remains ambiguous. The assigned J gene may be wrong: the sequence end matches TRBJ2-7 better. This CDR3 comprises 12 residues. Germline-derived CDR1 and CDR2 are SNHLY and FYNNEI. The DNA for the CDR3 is TGTGCCAGCAGTGACCCCCGGAACGAGCAGTACTTC. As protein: CASSDPRNEQYF.

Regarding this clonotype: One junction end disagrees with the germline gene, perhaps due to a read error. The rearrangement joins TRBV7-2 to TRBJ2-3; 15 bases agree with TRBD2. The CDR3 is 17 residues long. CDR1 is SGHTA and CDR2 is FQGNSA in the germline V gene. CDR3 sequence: CASSSRTSGRGTDTQYF. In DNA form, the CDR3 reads TGTGCCAGTAGCTCACGGACTAGCGGGAGGGGTACAGATACGCAGTATTTT.

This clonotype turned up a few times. CDR3 sequence (DNA): TGTGCCAGCTCACCTCTGATAGGGGAGACCCAGTACTTC. This encodes CASSPLIGETQYF. This chain joins TRBV18 and TRBJ2-5, with D unresolved. The CDR3 is 13 residues long. CDR1 is KGHSH and CDR2 is LQKENI in the germline V gene. The V gene lost 3 bases and the J gene lost 5 bases, with 10 bases spanning the gap.

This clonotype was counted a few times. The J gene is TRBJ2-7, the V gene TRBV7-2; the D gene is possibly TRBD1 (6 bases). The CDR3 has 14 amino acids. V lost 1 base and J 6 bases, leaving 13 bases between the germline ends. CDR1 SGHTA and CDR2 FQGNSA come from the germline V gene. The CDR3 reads CASSLGSRGTEQYF. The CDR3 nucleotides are TGTGCCAGCAGCTTAGGGAGCAGGGGTACCGAGCAGTACTTC.

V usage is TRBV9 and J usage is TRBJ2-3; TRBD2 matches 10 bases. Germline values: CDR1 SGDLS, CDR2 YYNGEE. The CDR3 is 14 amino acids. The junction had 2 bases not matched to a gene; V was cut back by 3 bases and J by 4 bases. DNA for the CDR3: TGTGCCAGCAGCGATCTAGCGGGAGCAGATACGCAGTATTTT. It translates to CASSDLAGADTQYF.

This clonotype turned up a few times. The CDR3 bases are TGTGCCAGCAGTTACGCCCTAGCGGGAGGAATAGATACGCAGTATTTT. Residues: CASSYALAGGIDTQYF. The genes are TRBV6-2 or TRBV6-3 and TRBJ2-3, with 11 bases identical to TRBD2. The CDR3 sequence is 16 residues long. With 2 bases clipped from V and 5 bases from J, the junction kept 6 bases outside the gene matches. Germline CDR1 and CDR2: MNHEY and SVGEGT.

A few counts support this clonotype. CDR3: CASSYARGSNEKLFF. In nucleotides, the CDR3 is TGTGCCAGCAGCTACGCCAGGGGATCTAATGAAAAACTGTTTTTT. The V gene is TRBV11-2, the J gene TRBJ1-4, with D tentatively TRBD1 (6 bases). V was shortened by 4 bases and J by 3 bases, with 12 bases between the two germline ends. Germline CDR1 and CDR2: SGHAT and FQNNGV. The length of the CDR3 is 15 residues.

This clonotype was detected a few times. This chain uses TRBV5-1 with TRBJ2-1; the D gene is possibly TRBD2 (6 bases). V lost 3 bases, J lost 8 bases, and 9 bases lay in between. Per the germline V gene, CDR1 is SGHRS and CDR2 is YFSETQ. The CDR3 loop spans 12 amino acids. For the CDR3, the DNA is TGCGCCAGCAGCTCACCGGGGGATGAGCAGTTCTTC. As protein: CASSSPGDEQFF.

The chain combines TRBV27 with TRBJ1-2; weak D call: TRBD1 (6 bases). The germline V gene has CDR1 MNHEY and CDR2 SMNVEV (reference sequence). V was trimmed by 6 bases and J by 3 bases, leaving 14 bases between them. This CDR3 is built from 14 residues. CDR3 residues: CASRRNAGDYGYTF. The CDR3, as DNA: TGTGCCAGCAGACGTAACGCAGGGGACTATGGCTACACCTTC.

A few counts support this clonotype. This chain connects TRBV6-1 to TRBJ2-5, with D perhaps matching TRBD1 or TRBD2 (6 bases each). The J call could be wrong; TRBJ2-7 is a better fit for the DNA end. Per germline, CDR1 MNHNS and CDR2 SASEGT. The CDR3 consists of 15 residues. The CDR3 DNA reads TGTGCCAGCAACCCCCGTGGAGGGGGAAGGGACGAGCAGTACTTC. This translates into CASNPRGGGRDEQYF.

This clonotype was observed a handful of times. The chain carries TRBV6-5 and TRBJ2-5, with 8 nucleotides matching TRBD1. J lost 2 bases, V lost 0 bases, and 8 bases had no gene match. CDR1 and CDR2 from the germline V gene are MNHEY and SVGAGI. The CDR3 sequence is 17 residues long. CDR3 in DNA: TGTGCCAGCAGTTACTCTAACCCCGGGACAGGACAAGAGACCCAGTACTTC. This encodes CASSYSNPGTGQETQYF.